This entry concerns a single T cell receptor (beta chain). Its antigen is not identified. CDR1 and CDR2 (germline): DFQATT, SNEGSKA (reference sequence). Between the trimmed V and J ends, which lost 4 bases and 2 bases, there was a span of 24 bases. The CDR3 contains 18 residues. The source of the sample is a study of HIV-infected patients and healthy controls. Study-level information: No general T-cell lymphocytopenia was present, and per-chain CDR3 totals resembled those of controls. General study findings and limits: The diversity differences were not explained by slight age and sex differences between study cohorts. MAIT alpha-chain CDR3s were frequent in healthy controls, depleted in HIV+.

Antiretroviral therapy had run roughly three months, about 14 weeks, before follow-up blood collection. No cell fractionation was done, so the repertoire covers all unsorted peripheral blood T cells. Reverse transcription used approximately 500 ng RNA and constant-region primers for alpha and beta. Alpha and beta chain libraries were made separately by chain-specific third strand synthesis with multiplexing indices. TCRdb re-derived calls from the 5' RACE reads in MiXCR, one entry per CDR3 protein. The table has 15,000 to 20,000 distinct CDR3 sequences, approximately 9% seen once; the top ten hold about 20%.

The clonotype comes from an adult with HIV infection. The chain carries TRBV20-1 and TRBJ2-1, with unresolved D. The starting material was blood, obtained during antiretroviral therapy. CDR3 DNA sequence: TGCAGTGCTACACCGTTAAGCTCGTGGGATGAACCCTACAATGAGCAGTTCTTC. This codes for CSATPLSSWDEPYNEQFF.